The 8 T cell receptor beta chains given below trace back to one sample, sequenced in a study of cytomegalovirus exposure and HLA in healthy donors. 60 Vbeta and 13 Jbeta primers were used in PCR. Generated by immunoSEQ multiplex PCR, the TCRdb table keeps only in-frame clones and is missing some. The sample lists over 150,000 clones, roughly 80% occurring once. Material for sequencing was PBMCs. These receptors were taken from a man younger than 40 in good health and CMV-seronegative.

This chain connects TRBV15 to TRBJ1-2; no clear D gene. CDR1 is LNHNV, CDR2 YYDKDF, per germline (reference sequence). CDR3 length: 13 residues. V was trimmed by 2 bases and J by 0 bases, leaving 4 bases between them. CDR3 residues: CATSRQANYGYTF. The CDR3, as DNA: TGTGCCACCAGCAGACAGGCTAACTATGGCTACACCTTC.

This CDR3 is CASSRGGRGDQPQHF. The DNA for the CDR3 is TGTGCCAGCAGCCGGGGCGGGAGAGGGGATCAGCCCCAGCATTTT. The chain is built from TRBV28 and TRBJ1-5, with D maybe TRBD1 (5 bases). V was cut by 6 bases and J by 5 bases, with 17 bases left in between. The CDR3 sequence is 15 residues long. CDR1 is MDHEN and CDR2 is SYDVKM in the germline V gene.

This chain uses TRBV25-1 with TRBJ2-7, with TRBD1 identical over 8 bases. Germline V lookup: CDR1 MGHDK, CDR2 SYGVNS. This CDR3 is built from 13 residues. The J segment lost 2 bases and the V segment lost 6 bases, leaving 3 bases of the junction unmatched. The DNA of the CDR3 is TGTGCCAGCAGAGGACAGGGCACCTACGAGCAGTACTTC. Its protein product is CASRGQGTYEQYF.

This chain joins TRBV15 and TRBJ1-2; D is unclear. Per germline, CDR1 LNHNV and CDR2 YYDKDF (reference sequence). The CDR3 is 16 residues long. V was shortened by 0 bases and J by 4 bases, with 15 bases between the two germline ends. The CDR3 protein is CATSRDRGSDPYGYTF. The DNA for the CDR3 is TGTGCCACCAGCAGAGATCGAGGGTCGGACCCCTATGGCTACACCTTC.

The chain joins TRBV19 to TRBJ2-1; D not resolved. Germline V gives CDR1 LNHDA, CDR2 SQIVND (reference sequence). This CDR3 spans 14 amino acids. V was pared by 3 bases and J by 7 bases, with 13 bases between. The CDR3, as DNA: TGTGCCAGTAGTATCCGGCCGGAACTAAATGAGCAGTTCTTC. This translates into CASSIRPELNEQFF.

V gene TRBV9 combines with J gene TRBJ1-6; no reliable D call. Trimming cost V 3 bases and J 9 bases, with 13 bases left between them. The CDR3 sequence is 14 residues long. Germline CDR1 is SGDLS and CDR2 is YYNGEE. As DNA, the CDR3 is TGTGCCAGCAGCGAGACCAACTACGGTTCACCCCTCCACTTT. This gives the protein CASSETNYGSPLHF.

The chain joins TRBV27 to TRBJ2-3, with TRBD2 matching 12 bases. This CDR3 has 16 residues. Unmatched junction bases numbered 8, after V lost 5 bases and J lost 5 bases. CDR1 MNHEY and CDR2 SMNVEV come from the germline V gene (reference sequence). CDR3 sequence (DNA): TGTGCCAGCAGTGGCCTAGCGGGGGGGCTGGGAGATACGCAGTATTTT. It is translated as CASSGLAGGLGDTQYF.

J is TRBJ2-1 and V is TRBV5-6; a weak D match, TRBD2 (6 bases). The CDR3 consists of 12 residues. The germline V gene has CDR1 SGHDT and CDR2 YYEEEE. Trimming stripped 2 bases from V and 8 bases from J, with 8 bases between. This CDR3 is CASSFSGYEQFF. CDR3 nucleotide sequence: TGTGCCAGCAGCTTTAGCGGTTATGAGCAGTTCTTC.